This T cell receptor beta chain was identified in a study of cytomegalovirus exposure and HLA in healthy donors. It was with 60 Vbeta and 13 Jbeta primers that the PCR ran. Libraries were prepared by immunoSEQ multiplex PCR; TCRdb keeps only in-frame clonotypes and omits some of them. The sample holds over 150,000 clones, approximately 79% seen once. The CDR3 is 14 residues long. V shed 6 bases and J shed 7 bases, with 19 bases lying between them. Germline assignment: CDR1 SGHNT and CDR2 YYREEE (reference sequence). General study results and limits: There were reportedly fewer N-insertions in an Asian-associated ancestry cluster than the roughly 700-donor mean, in a later analysis.

About this clone: The antigen is undetermined.

V and J are TRBV5-4 and TRBJ1-2; a weak D match, TRBD1 (6 bases). This TCR was sampled from a man aged 35 to 55 in good health and CMV-seronegative. Sequenced input: PBMCs. CDR3 sequence: CASIRDGGQGGYTF. The CDR3 DNA sequence: TGTGCCAGCATCCGTGACGGGGGGCAAGGTGGCTACACCTTC.